A single sample is the source of the 4 T cell receptor beta chains below, sequenced in a study of breast tumors, draining lymph nodes, adjacent tissues. One entry per CDR3 protein, called by TCRdb with MiXCR from the multiplex PCR reads. The sample records around 130,000 distinct CDR3 sequences, approximately 32% being singletons. Breast cancer patients provided tissue from their axillary draining lymph nodes. Sequencing input: axillary lymph node tissue. The receptors shown here come from a female donor with breast cancer. Some clones in this sample may be carry-over from other donors' samples.

J is TRBJ2-2 and V is TRBV9; tentatively, D is TRBD2 (5 bases). The CDR3 runs 16 residues. Germline CDR1 is SGDLS and CDR2 is YYNGEE. The germline V and J ends were trimmed by 2 bases and 4 bases, with 15 bases remaining between them. The DNA for the CDR3 is TGTGCCAGCAGCGTTCTGACGGACTCGGTCACCGGGGAGCTGTTTTTT. This encodes CASSVLTDSVTGELFF.

This clonotype has more than one count but fewer than ten. This may stem from a read error, because a much larger clone lies one nucleotide away. The chain recombines TRBV5-5 with TRBJ2-5; D might be TRBD1 or TRBD2, each matching 5 bases. The V gene lost 0 bases and the J gene lost 5 bases, with 17 bases spanning the gap. Germline CDR1 SGHKS, CDR2 YYEKEE (reference sequence). The CDR3 sequence is 16 residues long. DNA of the CDR3: TGTGCCAGCAGCTTGGAGGGACCGGGGTCGGGGGAGACCCAGTACTTC. Its protein is CASSLEGPGSGETQYF.

This clonotype was detected many times. The chain couples TRBV19 to TRBJ2-3; 9 nucleotides line up with TRBD2. The CDR3 extends over 17 amino acids. After removal of 7 bases from V and 2 bases from J, the junction contained 13 bases not matched to a gene. The germline CDR1 and CDR2 sequences are LNHDA and SQIVND (reference sequence). CDR3: CASKGRGGGSITDTQYF. The CDR3, as DNA: TGTGCCAGTAAGGGGCGGGGGGGCGGTTCGATCACAGATACGCAGTATTTT.

This clonotype has at least ten counts. This sequence joins TRBV9 and TRBJ1-2, with D tentatively TRBD1 (5 bases). The CDR3 spans 14 residues. Germline V gene sequence: CDR1 SGDLS, CDR2 YYNGEE. Trimming stripped 4 bases from V and 4 bases from J, with 14 bases between. CDR3 in amino acids: CASSPSPGGYGYTF. The CDR3 coding sequence is TGTGCCAGCAGCCCATCCCCGGGGGGCTATGGCTACACCTTC.